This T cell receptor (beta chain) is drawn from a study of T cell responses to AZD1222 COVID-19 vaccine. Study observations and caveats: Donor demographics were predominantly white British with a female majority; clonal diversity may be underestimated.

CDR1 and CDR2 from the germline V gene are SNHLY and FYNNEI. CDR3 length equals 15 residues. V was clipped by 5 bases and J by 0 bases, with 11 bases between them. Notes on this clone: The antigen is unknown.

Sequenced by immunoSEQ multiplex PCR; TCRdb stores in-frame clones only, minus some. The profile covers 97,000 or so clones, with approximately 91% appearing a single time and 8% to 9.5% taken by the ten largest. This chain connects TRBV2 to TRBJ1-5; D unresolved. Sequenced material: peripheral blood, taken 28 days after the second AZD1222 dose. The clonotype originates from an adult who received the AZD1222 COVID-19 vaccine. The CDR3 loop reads CASSLGRPSNQPQHF. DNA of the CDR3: TGTGCCAGCAGTCTCGGACGGCCTAGCAATCAGCCCCAGCATTTT.